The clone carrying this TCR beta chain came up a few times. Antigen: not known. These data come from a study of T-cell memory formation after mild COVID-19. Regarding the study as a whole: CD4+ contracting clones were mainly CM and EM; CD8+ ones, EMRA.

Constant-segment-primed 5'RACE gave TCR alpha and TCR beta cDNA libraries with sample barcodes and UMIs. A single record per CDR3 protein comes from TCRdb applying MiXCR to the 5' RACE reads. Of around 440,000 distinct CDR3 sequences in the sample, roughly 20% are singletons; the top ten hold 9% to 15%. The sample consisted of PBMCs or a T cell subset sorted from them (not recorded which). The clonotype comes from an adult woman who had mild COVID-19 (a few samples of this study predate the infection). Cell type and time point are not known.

Here the CDR3 DNA reads TGTGCCTGGATTGCGGACACTGAAGCTTTCTTT. It translates to CAWIADTEAFF. This chain links TRBV30 with TRBJ1-1; D is unresolved. The V end was cut by 4 bases, the J end by 3 bases, with 6 bases between. Germline V gene sequence: CDR1 GTSNPN, CDR2 SVGIG (reference sequence). CDR3 length: 11 amino acids. The full variable domain, completed using reference TRBV30 and TRBJ1-1, is SQTIHQWPATLVQPVGSPLSLECTVEGTSNPNLYWYRQAAGRGLQLLFYSVGIGQISSEVPQNLSASRPQDRQFILSSKKLLLSDSGFYLCAWIADTEAFFGQGTRLTVV.